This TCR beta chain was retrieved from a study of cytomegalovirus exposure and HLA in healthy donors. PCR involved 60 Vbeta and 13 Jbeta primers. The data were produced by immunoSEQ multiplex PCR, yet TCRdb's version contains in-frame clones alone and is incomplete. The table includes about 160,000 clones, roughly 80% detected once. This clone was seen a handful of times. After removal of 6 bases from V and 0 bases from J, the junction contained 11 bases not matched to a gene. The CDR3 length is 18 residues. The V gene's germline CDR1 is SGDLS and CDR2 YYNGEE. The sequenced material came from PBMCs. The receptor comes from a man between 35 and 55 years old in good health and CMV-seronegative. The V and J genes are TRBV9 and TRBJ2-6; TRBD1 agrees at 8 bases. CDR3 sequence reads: CASTKLGQAGSGANVLTF. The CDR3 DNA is TGTGCCAGCACCAAATTGGGACAGGCGGGCTCTGGGGCCAACGTCCTGACTTTC.